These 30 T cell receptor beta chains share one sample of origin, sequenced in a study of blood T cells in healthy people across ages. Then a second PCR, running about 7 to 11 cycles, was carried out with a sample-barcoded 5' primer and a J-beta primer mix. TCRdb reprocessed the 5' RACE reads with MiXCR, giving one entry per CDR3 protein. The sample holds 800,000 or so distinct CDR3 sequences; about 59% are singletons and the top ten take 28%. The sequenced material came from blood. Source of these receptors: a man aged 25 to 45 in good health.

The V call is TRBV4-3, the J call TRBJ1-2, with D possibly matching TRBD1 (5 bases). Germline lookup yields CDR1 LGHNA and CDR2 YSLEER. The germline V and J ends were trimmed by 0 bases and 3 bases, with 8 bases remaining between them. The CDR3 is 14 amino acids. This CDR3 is CASSQEGADYGYTF. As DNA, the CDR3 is TGCGCCAGCAGCCAAGAAGGGGCAGACTATGGCTACACCTTC.

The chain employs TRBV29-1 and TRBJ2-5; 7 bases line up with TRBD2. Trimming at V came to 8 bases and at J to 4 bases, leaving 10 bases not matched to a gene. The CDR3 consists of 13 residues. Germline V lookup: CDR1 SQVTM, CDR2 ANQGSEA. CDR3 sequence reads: CSSLGGVRETQYF. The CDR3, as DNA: TGCAGCTCCCTGGGAGGGGTTAGAGAGACCCAGTACTTC.

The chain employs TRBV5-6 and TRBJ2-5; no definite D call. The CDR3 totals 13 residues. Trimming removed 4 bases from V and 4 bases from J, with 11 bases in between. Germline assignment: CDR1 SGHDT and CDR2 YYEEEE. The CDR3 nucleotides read TGTGCCAGCAGCGTTTTCGATGGAGAGACCCAGTACTTC. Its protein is CASSVFDGETQYF.

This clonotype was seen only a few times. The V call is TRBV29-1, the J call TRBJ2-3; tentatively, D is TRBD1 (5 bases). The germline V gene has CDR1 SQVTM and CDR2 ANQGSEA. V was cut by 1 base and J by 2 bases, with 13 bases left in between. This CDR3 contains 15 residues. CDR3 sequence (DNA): TGCAGCGTTGAAGCCCTTGGACATGACACAGATACGCAGTATTTT. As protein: CSVEALGHDTDTQYF.

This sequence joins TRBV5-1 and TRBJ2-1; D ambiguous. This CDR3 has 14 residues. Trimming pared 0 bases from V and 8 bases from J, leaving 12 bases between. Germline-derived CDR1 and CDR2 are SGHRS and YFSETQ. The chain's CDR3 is CASSLGRPADEQFF. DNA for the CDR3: TGCGCCAGCAGCTTGGGAAGGCCCGCGGATGAGCAGTTCTTC.

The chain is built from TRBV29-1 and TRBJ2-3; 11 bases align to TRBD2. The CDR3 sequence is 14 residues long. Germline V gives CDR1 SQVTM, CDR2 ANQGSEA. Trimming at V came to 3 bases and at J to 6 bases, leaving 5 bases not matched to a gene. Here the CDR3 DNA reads TGCAGCGTTGACACTAGCGGGGGAAGGGATACGCAGTATTTT. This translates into CSVDTSGGRDTQYF.

The CDR3 loop is CASRPTSWETQYF. The DNA for the CDR3 is TGTGCCAGCAGACCCACTAGTTGGGAGACCCAGTACTTC. The rearrangement links TRBV7-8 to TRBJ2-7; TRBD2 might be the D (5 bases). The DNA matches TRBJ2-5 better at its end, which makes the J call doubtful. Germline V gene sequence: CDR1 SGHVS, CDR2 FQNEAQ. The CDR3 has 13 residues.

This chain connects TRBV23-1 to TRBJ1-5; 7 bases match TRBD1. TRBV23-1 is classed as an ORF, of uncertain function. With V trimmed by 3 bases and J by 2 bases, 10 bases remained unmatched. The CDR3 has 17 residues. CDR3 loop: CASSQGNRGGGNQPQHF. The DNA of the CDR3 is TGCGCCAGCAGTCAGGGAAACAGGGGAGGGGGCAATCAGCCCCAGCATTTT.

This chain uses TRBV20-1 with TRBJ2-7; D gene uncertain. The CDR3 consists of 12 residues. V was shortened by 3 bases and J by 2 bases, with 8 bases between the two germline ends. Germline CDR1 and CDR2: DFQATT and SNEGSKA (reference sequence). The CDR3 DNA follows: TGCAGTGCTAGGGATTTTGCCTACGAGCAGTACTTC. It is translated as CSARDFAYEQYF.

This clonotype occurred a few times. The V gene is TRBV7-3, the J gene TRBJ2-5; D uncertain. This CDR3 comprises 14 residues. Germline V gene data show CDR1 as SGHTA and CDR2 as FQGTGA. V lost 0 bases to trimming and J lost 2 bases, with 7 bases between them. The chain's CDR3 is CASSLTPGQETQYF. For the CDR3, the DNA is TGTGCCAGCAGCTTAACTCCGGGTCAAGAGACCCAGTACTTC.

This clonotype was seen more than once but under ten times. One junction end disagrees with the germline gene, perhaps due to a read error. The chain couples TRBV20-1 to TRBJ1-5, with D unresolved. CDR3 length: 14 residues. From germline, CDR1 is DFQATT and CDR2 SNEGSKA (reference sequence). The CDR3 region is CSARDGRTNQPQHF. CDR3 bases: TGTAGTGCTAGAGATGGGCGGACTAATCAGCCCCAGCATTTT.

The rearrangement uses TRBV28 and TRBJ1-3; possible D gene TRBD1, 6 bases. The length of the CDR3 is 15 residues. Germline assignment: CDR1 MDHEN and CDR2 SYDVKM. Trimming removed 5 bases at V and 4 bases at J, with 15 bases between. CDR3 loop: CASSPRQETGNTIYF. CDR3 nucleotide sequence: TGTGCCAGCAGTCCTCGACAGGAGACAGGAAACACCATATATTTT.

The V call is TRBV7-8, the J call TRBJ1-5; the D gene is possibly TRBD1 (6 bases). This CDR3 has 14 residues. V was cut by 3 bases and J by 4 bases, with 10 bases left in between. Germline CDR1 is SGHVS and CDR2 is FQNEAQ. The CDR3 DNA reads TGTGCCAGCAGCTTCAGGGGCCCTAATCAGCCCCAGCATTTT. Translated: CASSFRGPNQPQHF.

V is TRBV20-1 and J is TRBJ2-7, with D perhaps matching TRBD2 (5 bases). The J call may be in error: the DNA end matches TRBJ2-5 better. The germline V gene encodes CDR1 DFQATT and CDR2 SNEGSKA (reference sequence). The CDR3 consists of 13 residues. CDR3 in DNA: TGCAGTGCGATCAACTGGGGAGACGAGACCCAGTACTTC. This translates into CSAINWGDETQYF.

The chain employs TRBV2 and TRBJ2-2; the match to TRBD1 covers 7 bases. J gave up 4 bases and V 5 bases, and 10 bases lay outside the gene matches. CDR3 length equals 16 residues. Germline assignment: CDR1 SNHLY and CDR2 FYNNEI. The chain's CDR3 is CASSRGTGESTGELFF. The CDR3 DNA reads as TGTGCCAGCAGTCGAGGAACAGGGGAGAGCACCGGGGAGCTGTTTTTT.

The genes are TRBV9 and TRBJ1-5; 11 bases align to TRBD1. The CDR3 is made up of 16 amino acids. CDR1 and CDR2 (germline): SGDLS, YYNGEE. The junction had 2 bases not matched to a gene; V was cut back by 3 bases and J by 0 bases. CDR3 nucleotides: TGTGCCAGCAGCGCCGGGACAGGGGGTAGCAATCAGCCCCAGCATTTT. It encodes CASSAGTGGSNQPQHF. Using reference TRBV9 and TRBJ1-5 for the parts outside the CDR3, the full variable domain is DSGVTQTPKHLITATGQRVTLRCSPRSGDLSVYWYQQSLDQGLQFLIQYYNGEERAKGNILERFSAQQFPDLHSELNLSSLELGDSALYFCASSAGTGGSNQPQHFGDGTRLSIL.

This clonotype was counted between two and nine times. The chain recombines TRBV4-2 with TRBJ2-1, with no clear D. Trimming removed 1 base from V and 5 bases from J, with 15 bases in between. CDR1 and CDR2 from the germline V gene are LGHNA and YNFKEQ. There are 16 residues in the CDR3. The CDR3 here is CASSQAGTAYHNEQFF. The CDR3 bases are TGTGCCAGCAGCCAAGCTGGCACCGCCTACCACAATGAGCAGTTCTTC.

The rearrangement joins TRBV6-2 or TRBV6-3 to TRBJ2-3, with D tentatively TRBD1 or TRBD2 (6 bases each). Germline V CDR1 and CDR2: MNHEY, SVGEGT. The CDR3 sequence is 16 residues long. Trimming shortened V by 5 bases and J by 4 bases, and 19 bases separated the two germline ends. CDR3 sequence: CASSPHGGGNADTQYF. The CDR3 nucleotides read TGTGCCAGCAGTCCCCACGGAGGGGGGAACGCAGATACGCAGTATTTT.

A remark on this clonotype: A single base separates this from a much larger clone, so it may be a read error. CDR3 DNA: TGTGCCAGCAGATACACCTACGAGCAGTACTTC. Translated: CASRYTYEQYF. The rearrangement joins TRBV6-2 or TRBV6-3 to TRBJ2-5; D remains unclear. The last part of the DNA fits TRBJ2-7 better; the J call may be wrong. The CDR3 consists of 11 residues. The V gene's germline CDR1 is MNHEY and CDR2 SVGEGT.

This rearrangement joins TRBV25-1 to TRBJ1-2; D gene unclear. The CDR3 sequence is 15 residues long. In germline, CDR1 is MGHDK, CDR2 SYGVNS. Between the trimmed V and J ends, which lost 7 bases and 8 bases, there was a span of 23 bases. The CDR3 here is CASTQGGPGDWGYTF. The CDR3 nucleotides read TGTGCCAGCACCCAAGGAGGCCCCGGAGATTGGGGCTACACCTTC.

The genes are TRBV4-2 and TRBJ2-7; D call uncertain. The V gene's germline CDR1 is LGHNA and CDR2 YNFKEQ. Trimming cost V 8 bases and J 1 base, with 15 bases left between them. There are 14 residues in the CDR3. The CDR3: CASRRRFGSYEQYF. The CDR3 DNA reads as TGTGCCAGCCGTCGCCGATTTGGGTCCTACGAGCAGTACTTC.

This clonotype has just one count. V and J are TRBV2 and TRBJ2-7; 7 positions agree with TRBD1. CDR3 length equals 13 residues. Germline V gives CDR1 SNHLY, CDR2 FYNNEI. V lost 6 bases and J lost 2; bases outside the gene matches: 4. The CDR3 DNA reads TGTGCCAGCAGCGTCAGGGGGACCTACGAGCAGTACTTC. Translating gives CASSVRGTYEQYF.

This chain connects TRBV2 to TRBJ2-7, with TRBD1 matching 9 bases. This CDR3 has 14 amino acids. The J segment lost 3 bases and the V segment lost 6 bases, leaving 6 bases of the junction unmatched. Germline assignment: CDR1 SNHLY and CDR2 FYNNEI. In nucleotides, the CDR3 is TGTGCCAGCAGGAACAGGGGGCAAGACTACGAGCAGTACTTC. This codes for CASRNRGQDYEQYF.

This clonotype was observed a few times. The CDR3 DNA follows: TGCAGCGCCACGGGCACATCGATCTACGAGCAGTACTTC. Amino acid sequence: CSATGTSIYEQYF. The chain joins TRBV29-1 to TRBJ2-7; D not resolved. Germline V gene sequence: CDR1 SQVTM, CDR2 ANQGSEA. CDR3 length: 13 amino acids. V shed 7 bases and J shed 3 bases, with 16 bases lying between them.

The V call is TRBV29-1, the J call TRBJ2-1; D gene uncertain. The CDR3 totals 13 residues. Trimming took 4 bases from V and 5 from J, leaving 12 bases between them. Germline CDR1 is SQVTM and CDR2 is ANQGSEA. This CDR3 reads CSVGNYPDNEQFF. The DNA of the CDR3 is TGCAGCGTTGGTAACTACCCCGACAATGAGCAGTTCTTC.

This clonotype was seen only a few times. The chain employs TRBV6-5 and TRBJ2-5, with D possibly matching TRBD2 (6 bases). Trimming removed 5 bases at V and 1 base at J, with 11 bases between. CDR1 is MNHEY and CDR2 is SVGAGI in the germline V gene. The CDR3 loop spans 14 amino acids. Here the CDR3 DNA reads TGTGCCAGCAGTAGCCGGGACTTCCAAGAGACCCAGTACTTC. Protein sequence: CASSSRDFQETQYF.

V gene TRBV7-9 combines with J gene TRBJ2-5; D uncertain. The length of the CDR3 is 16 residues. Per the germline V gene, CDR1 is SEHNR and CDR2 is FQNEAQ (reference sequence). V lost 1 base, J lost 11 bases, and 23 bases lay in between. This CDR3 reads CASSLGVAPQPGEQYF. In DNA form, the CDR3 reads TGTGCCAGCAGCTTAGGAGTGGCTCCCCAACCGGGTGAGCAGTACTTC. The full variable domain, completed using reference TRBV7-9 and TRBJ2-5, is DTGVSQNPRHKITKRGQNVTFRCDPISEHNRLYWYRQTLGQGPEFLTYFQNEAQLEKSRLLSDRFSAERPKGSFSTLEIQRTEQGDSAMYLCASSLGVAPQPGEQYFGPGTRLLVL.

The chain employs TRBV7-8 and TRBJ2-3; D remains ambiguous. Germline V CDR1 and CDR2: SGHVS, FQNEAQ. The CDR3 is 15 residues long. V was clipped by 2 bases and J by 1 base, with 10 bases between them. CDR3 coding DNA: TGTGCCAGCAGCTTACCAGGCTCTGGCACAGATACGCAGTATTTT. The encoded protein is CASSLPGSGTDTQYF.

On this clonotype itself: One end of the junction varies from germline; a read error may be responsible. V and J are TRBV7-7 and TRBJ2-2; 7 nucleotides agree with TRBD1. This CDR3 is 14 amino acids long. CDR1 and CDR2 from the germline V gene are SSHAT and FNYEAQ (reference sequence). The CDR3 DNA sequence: TGTGCTAGCAGCAGACAGGGACGGGGCGGGGAGCTGTTTTTT. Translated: CASSRQGRGGELFF.

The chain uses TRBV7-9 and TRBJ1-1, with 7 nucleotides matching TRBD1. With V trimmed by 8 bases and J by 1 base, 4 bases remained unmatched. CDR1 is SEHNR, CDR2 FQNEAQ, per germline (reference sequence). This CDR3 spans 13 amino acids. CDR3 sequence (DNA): TGTGCCAGCGTGACAGGGACGAACACTGAAGCTTTCTTT. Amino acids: CASVTGTNTEAFF.